Below, 7 T cell receptor beta chains from the same sample are listed, as sequenced in a study of T-cell memory formation after mild COVID-19. TCRdb processed the 5' RACE reads anew with MiXCR; each CDR3 protein has one entry. This sample has just under 550,000 distinct CDR3 sequences, with roughly 22% found just once. Material for sequencing was PBMCs or a T cell subset sorted from them (not recorded which). The receptors shown here come from an adult woman who had mild COVID-19 (a few samples of this study predate the infection). Cell type and time point are not known.

V gene TRBV20-1 combines with J gene TRBJ2-7; no reliable D call. The CDR3 is 12 amino acids. The ends were cut back, 0 bases at V and 5 bases at J, with 8 bases in the middle. Germline CDR1 is DFQATT and CDR2 is SNEGSKA (reference sequence). CDR3 region: CSARDGRDEQYF. DNA of the CDR3: TGCAGTGCTAGAGACGGCCGCGACGAGCAGTACTTC.

The chain joins TRBV15 to TRBJ2-7; weak D call: TRBD1 (6 bases). V was shortened by 0 bases and J by 3 bases, with 6 bases between the two germline ends. From germline, CDR1 is LNHNV and CDR2 YYDKDF (reference sequence). The CDR3 loop spans 13 amino acids. The DNA for the CDR3 is TGTGCCACCAGCAGAGAACAGGGCTACGAGCAGTACTTC. As protein: CATSREQGYEQYF.

CDR3 sequence: CASSLSGTSGGPYNEQFF. The CDR3 coding sequence is TGCGCCAGCAGCCTCAGTGGAACTAGCGGGGGGCCCTACAATGAGCAGTTCTTC. The gene calls are TRBV5-1 and TRBJ2-1, with 12 bases lining up with TRBD2. Germline CDR1 is SGHRS and CDR2 is YFSETQ. The CDR3 has 18 amino acids. J gave up 2 bases and V 4 bases, and 10 bases lay outside the gene matches.

This clonotype showed up just a few times. This rearrangement joins TRBV28 to TRBJ2-2, with 10 bases identical to TRBD1. V lost 5 bases, J lost 6 bases, and 9 bases stayed unmatched. Germline V gene data show CDR1 as MDHEN and CDR2 as SYDVKM. There are 16 residues in the CDR3. DNA of the CDR3: TGTGCCAGCAGTCCATCTCCGGGACAGGGGCCCGGGGAGCTGTTTTTT. Translating it yields CASSPSPGQGPGELFF. Using reference TRBV28 and TRBJ2-2 for the parts outside the CDR3, the full variable domain is DVKVTQSSRYLVKRTGEKVFLECVQDMDHENMFWYRQDPGLGLRLIYFSYDVKMKEKGDIPEGYSVSREKKERFSLILESASTNQTSMYLCASSPSPGQGPGELFFGEGSRLTVL.

This clonotype was detected only a few times. The chain carries TRBV10-3 and TRBJ2-7, with no clear D. The CDR3 covers 14 residues. Germline assignment: CDR1 ENHRY and CDR2 SYGVKD. V lost 2 bases to trimming and J lost 3 bases, with 11 bases between them. The DNA for the CDR3 is TGTGCCATCAGTGAGCTGGCAGGCTTCTACGAGCAGTACTTC. This codes for CAISELAGFYEQYF.

This clonotype was picked up a small number of times. This rearrangement joins TRBV20-1 to TRBJ2-1; 8 bases align to TRBD2. The V gene's germline CDR1 is DFQATT and CDR2 SNEGSKA (reference sequence). Trimming cost V 3 bases and J 7 bases; bases outside gene matches: 11. CDR3 length: 15 residues. The CDR3 protein is CSASRVAGSWNEQFF. The CDR3 DNA is TGCAGTGCTAGTAGGGTAGCGGGATCCTGGAATGAGCAGTTCTTC.

This chain uses TRBV24-1 with TRBJ1-5, with TRBD1 matching over 8 bases. In germline, CDR1 is KGHDR, CDR2 SFDVKD. With V trimmed by 7 bases and J by 6 bases, 7 bases remained unmatched. CDR3 length: 14 amino acids. Here the CDR3 reads CATRDRERGQPQHF. CDR3 DNA sequence: TGTGCCACCAGGGACAGGGAGAGGGGTCAGCCCCAGCATTTT.